Below are 10 T cell receptor beta chains sequenced from a single sample in a study of T cells in Graves' hyperthyroidism and ophthalmopathy. Amplified TCR beta CDR3 regions came from RNA transcripts. Initially, a first-round RT-PCR of the TCR CDR3 employed the HTBI primer set. Using its own MiXCR run on the multiplex PCR reads, TCRdb lists one record per CDR3 protein. The sample holds hundreds of thousands of distinct CDR3 sequences; around 15% are singletons and the top ten take roughly an eighth. The sequenced sample consisted of blood. The receptors derive from a woman in her 50s with Graves' ophthalmopathy.

This clonotype has a count of ten or more. The chain has TRBV11-2 and TRBJ2-3, with TRBD2 identical over 7 bases. V dropped 1 base and J dropped 1; count of bases not matched to a gene: 5. Germline values: CDR1 SGHAT, CDR2 FQNNGV. CDR3 length: 16 amino acids. The CDR3 region is CASSLGGGSGTDTQYF. CDR3 bases: TGTGCCAGCAGCTTAGGGGGAGGGAGCGGCACAGATACGCAGTATTTT.

This sequence joins TRBV18 and TRBJ1-4; 7 bases fit TRBD1. CDR1 and CDR2 from the germline V gene are KGHSH and LQKENI. The J segment lost 7 bases and the V segment lost 8 bases, leaving 7 bases of the junction unmatched. The CDR3 length is 13 residues. The CDR3 reads CASRGQLIEKLFF. The CDR3 nucleotides are TGTGCCAGCCGGGGACAGCTGATTGAAAAACTGTTTTTT.

There are many counts of this clonotype. The chain combines TRBV28 with TRBJ2-7; TRBD2 matches 7 bases. The V segment lost 2 bases and the J segment 1 base; nucleotides outside the gene matches: 11. CDR3 length: 17 residues. Germline CDR1 and CDR2: MDHEN and SYDVKM. Written as DNA, the CDR3 is TGTGCCAGCAGTTTACCCGGCGGCGGGAGCACATCCTACGAGCAGTACTTC. Encoded protein: CASSLPGGGSTSYEQYF. Combining the CDR3 with reference TRBV28 and TRBJ2-7 gives the whole variable domain DVKVTQSSRYLVKRTGEKVFLECVQDMDHENMFWYRQDPGLGLRLIYFSYDVKMKEKGDIPEGYSVSREKKERFSLILESASTNQTSMYLCASSLPGGGSTSYEQYFGPGTRLTVT.

On this clonotype itself: A read error may explain this, as a much larger clone is one base away. The chain combines TRBV7-9 with TRBJ2-1, with D unresolved. The J call may be mistaken, given a closer DNA end match to TRBJ2-7. The CDR3 covers 14 residues. The V gene's germline CDR1 is SEHNR and CDR2 FQNEAQ (reference sequence). This chain's CDR3 is CASSSLGPNNEQYF. CDR3 bases: TGTGCCAGCAGCTCCCTAGGTCCCAACAATGAGCAGTACTTC.

This clonotype was picked up many times. This sequence joins TRBV5-5 and TRBJ2-2; TRBD1 is a possible D gene (6 bases). Germline loops: CDR1 SGHKS, CDR2 YYEKEE (reference sequence). V was pared by 4 bases and J by 4 bases, with 11 bases between. This CDR3 has 14 residues. CDR3 sequence (DNA): TGTGCCAGCAGCATCCCGGACAGCACCGGGGAGCTGTTTTTT. This translates into CASSIPDSTGELFF.

This clonotype was seen only a few times. The chain joins TRBV5-1 to TRBJ2-1, with 10 bases that match TRBD1. Near its end, the DNA agrees better with TRBJ2-7, so the J call may be wrong. CDR1 is SGHRS and CDR2 is YFSETQ in the germline V gene. The CDR3 consists of 15 residues. CDR3 nucleotides: TGCGCCAGCAGCTCCCCGGGACAGGGGAGAAATGAGCAGTACTTC. Protein product: CASSSPGQGRNEQYF.

This clonotype was counted at least ten times. The chain recombines TRBV29-1 with TRBJ2-4; either TRBD1 or TRBD2 may fit D (5 bases each). The CDR3 spans 14 residues. The V and J ends lost 5 bases and 1 base respectively, with 12 bases between them. From germline, CDR1 is SQVTM and CDR2 ANQGSEA. The CDR3 region has the DNA TGCAGCGTTCGGGACGGGGTGGCCAAAAACATTCAGTACTTC. Encoded protein: CSVRDGVAKNIQYF.

This clonotype has more than one count but fewer than ten. The chain employs TRBV29-1 and TRBJ2-3; 9 nucleotides align to TRBD1. Germline V gene sequence: CDR1 SQVTM, CDR2 ANQGSEA. The V gene end was trimmed by 8 bases and the J gene end by 2 bases; junction bases not matched to a gene: 5. The CDR3 has 13 residues. The CDR3 region is CSTRTGVTDTQYF. CDR3 sequence (DNA): TGCAGCACGCGGACAGGGGTCACAGATACGCAGTATTTT.

The table lists this clonotype with a few counts. The gene calls are TRBV2 and TRBJ2-3; 13 bases are shared with TRBD2. CDR1 SNHLY and CDR2 FYNNEI come from the germline V gene. The V gene end was trimmed by 6 bases and the J gene end by 6 bases; junction bases not matched to a gene: 9. This CDR3 contains 16 residues. CDR3 amino acids: CASRGLAGVGRDTQYF. The CDR3 nucleotides are TGTGCCAGCAGAGGACTAGCGGGAGTGGGGAGGGATACGCAGTATTTT.

The sample holds many counts of this clonotype. The chain links TRBV6-2 or TRBV6-3 to TRBJ2-1; D is uncertain. V lost 0 bases to trimming and J lost 6 bases, with 6 bases between them. Germline values: CDR1 MNHEY, CDR2 SVGEGT. CDR3 size: 13 residues. The CDR3 reads CASSYSSINEQFF. CDR3 nucleotide sequence: TGTGCCAGCAGTTACTCGAGTATCAATGAGCAGTTCTTC.